The clone carrying this T cell receptor beta chain was observed a handful of times. The data belong to a study of T cells after yellow fever vaccination. V shed 4 bases, J shed 3 bases, and the junction held 11 bases outside the gene matches. In germline, CDR1 is SGHDN, CDR2 FVKESK. The CDR3 has 16 amino acids. TCRdb ran MiXCR on the 5' RACE reads and lists one entry per CDR3 protein. The profile covers a few hundred thousand distinct CDR3 sequences, with about 4% appearing a single time and roughly 25% taken by the ten largest. The rearrangement joins TRBV14 to TRBJ1-2; 7 bases are shared with TRBD1. This TCR was recovered from a man aged 18-30 years who received the YFV17D yellow fever vaccine. The sample in question was PBMCs, obtained 5 days after the yellow fever booster vaccination. The CDR3 reads CASSPLGQKVYYGYTF. The CDR3 coding sequence is TGTGCCAGCAGCCCGTTGGGACAGAAGGTCTACTATGGCTACACCTTC.